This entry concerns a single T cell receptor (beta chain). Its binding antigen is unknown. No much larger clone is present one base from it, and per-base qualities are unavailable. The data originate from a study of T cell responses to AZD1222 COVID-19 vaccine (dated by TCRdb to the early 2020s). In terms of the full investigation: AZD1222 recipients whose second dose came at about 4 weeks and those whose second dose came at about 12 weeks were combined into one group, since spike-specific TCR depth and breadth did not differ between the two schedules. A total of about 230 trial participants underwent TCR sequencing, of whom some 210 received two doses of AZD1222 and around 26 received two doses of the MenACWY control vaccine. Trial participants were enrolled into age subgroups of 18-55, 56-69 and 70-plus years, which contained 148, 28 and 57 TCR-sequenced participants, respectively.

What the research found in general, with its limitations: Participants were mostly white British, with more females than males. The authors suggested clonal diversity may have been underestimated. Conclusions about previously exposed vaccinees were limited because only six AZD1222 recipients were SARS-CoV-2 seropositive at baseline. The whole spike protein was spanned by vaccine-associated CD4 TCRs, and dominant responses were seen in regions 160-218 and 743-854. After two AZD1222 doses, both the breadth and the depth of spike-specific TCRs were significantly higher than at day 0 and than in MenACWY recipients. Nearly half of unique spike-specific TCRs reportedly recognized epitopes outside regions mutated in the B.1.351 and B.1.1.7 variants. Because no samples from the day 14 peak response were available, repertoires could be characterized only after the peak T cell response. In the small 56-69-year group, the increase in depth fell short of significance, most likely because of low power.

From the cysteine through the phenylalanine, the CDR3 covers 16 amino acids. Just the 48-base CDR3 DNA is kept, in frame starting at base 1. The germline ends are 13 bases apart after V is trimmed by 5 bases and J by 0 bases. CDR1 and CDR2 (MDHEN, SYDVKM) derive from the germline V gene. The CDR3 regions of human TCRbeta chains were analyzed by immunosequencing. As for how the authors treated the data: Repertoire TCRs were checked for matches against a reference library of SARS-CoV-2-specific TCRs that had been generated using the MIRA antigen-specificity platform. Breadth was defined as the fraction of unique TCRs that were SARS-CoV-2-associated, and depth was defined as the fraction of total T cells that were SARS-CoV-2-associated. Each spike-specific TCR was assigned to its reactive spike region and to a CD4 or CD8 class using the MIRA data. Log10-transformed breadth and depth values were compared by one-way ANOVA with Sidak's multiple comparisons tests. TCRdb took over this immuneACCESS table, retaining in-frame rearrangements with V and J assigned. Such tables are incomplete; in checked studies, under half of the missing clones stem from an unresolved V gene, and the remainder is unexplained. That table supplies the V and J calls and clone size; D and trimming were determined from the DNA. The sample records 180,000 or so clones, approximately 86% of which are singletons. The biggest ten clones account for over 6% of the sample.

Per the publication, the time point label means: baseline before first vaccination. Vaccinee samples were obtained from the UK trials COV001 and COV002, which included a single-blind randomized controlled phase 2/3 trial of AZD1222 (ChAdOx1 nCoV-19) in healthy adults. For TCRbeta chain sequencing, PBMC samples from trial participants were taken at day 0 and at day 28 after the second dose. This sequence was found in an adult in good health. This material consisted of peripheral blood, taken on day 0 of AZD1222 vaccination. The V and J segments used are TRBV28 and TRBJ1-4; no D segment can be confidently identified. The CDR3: CASSAPSLATNEKLFF. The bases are TGTGCCAGCAGTGCGCCTTCACTTGCAACTAATGAAAAACTGTTTTTT.